The 32 T cell receptor beta chains below come from one sample, sequenced in a study of shared clonotypes between healthy human individuals. Clones were read by immunoSEQ multiplex PCR, and TCRdb kept only the in-frame ones, dropping some. The table lists 2,500,000 or so clones, roughly 92% of them singletons. Sequenced sample: naive CD4+ T cells from PBMCs. The subset denotes: CD45RA+ positively selected. The receptor set was obtained from a young man in good health. Some clones in this sample may be carry-over from other donors' samples.

About this clone: Other nucleotide sequences from this sample produce the same CDR3. The rearrangement links TRBV10-1 to TRBJ2-7, with D possibly matching TRBD1 (5 bases). CDR1 and CDR2 from the germline V gene are WNHNN and SYGVQD (reference sequence). Trimming took off 5 bases at V and 2 bases at J, with 7 bases between the two ends. This CDR3 contains 12 residues. CDR3 region: CASSRGTYEQYF. The CDR3 nucleotides read TGCGCCAGCAGTAGGGGAACCTACGAGCAGTACTTC.

V gene TRBV5-1 combines with J gene TRBJ2-1, with 11 bases that match TRBD2. CDR1 and CDR2 from the germline V gene are SGHRS and YFSETQ. The V gene end was trimmed by 1 base and the J gene end by 4 bases; junction bases not matched to a gene: 4. The CDR3 is 16 residues long. CDR3 loop: CASSLIPSGGYNEQFF. Here the CDR3 DNA reads TGCGCCAGCAGCTTGATTCCTAGCGGGGGGTACAATGAGCAGTTCTTC.

The chain couples TRBV7-6 to TRBJ1-2, with unresolved D. CDR1 is SGHVS, CDR2 FNYEAQ, per germline. This CDR3 is built from 13 residues. V was cut by 2 bases and J by 5 bases, with 9 bases left in between. CDR3 nucleotide sequence: TGTGCCAGCAGCTTAAGGAGGGAATATGGCTACACCTTC. Amino acid sequence: CASSLRREYGYTF. Variable domain in full (rest from reference TRBV7-6 and TRBJ1-2): GAGVSQSPRYKVTKRGQDVALRCDPISGHVSLYWYRQALGQGPEFLTYFNYEAQQDKSGLPNDRFSAERPEGSISTLTIQRTEQRDSAMYRCASSLRREYGYTFGSGTRLTVV.

CDR3 protein: CASSFEGTVNQPQHF. The CDR3 nucleotides read TGTGCCAGCAGCTTTGAAGGGACAGTGAATCAGCCCCAGCATTTT. The genes are TRBV7-2 and TRBJ1-5; 7 bases fit TRBD1. This CDR3 contains 15 residues. J gave up 4 bases and V 3 bases, and 6 bases lay outside the gene matches. Germline lookup yields CDR1 SGHTA and CDR2 FQGNSA.

The chain couples TRBV18 to TRBJ2-2, with 7 bases aligning to TRBD1. CDR1 is KGHSH and CDR2 is LQKENI in the germline V gene. The CDR3 totals 16 residues. J gave up 0 bases and V 5 bases, and 6 bases lay outside the gene matches. CDR3 sequence: CASSGQAPANTGELFF. CDR3 DNA: TGTGCCAGCTCAGGACAGGCGCCCGCGAACACCGGGGAGCTGTTTTTT. Variable domain in full (rest from reference TRBV18 and TRBJ2-2): NAGVMQNPRHLVRRRGQEARLRCSPMKGHSHVYWYRQLPEEGLKFMVYLQKENIIDESGMPKERFSAEFPKEGPSILRIQQVVRGDSAAYFCASSGQAPANTGELFFGEGSRLTVL.

V and J are TRBV4-1 and TRBJ2-7, with 11 bases aligning to TRBD2. V shed 1 base, J shed 3 bases, and the junction held 11 bases outside the gene matches. The CDR3 sequence is 18 residues long. The germline CDR1 and CDR2 sequences are MGHRA and YSYEKL. CDR3 loop: CASSQVVGLAGPYYEQYF. CDR3 bases: TGCGCCAGCAGCCAAGTGGTAGGACTAGCGGGTCCCTACTACGAGCAGTACTTC.

V gene TRBV5-4 combines with J gene TRBJ2-7, with a weak D call TRBD1 (6 bases). V was pared by 4 bases and J by 0 bases, with 17 bases between. Germline V gene lookup returns CDR1 SGHNT and CDR2 YYREEE (reference sequence). CDR3 length: 16 amino acids. In DNA, the CDR3 is TGTGCCAGCAGCCCACAGGGCGGCCTACCCTCCTACGAGCAGTACTTC. Encoded protein: CASSPQGGLPSYEQYF.

The chain is built from TRBV27 and TRBJ2-2, with TRBD1 as a possible D gene (7 bases). Germline CDR1 MNHEY, CDR2 SMNVEV (reference sequence). The CDR3 loop spans 14 amino acids. The ends were cut back, 3 bases at V and 6 bases at J, with 11 bases in the middle. The CDR3 sequence is CASSFQGEAGELFF. For the CDR3, the DNA is TGTGCCAGCAGTTTCCAGGGGGAGGCCGGGGAGCTGTTTTTT.

The chain combines TRBV7-2 with TRBJ2-1, with D perhaps matching TRBD2 (6 bases). Trimming removed 6 bases at V and 10 bases at J, with 16 bases between. The CDR3 loop spans 13 amino acids. Germline CDR1 and CDR2: SGHTA and FQGNSA. The CDR3 spells CASRGGIPSEQFF. CDR3 in DNA: TGTGCCAGCAGAGGCGGGATCCCTAGCGAGCAGTTCTTC.

This rearrangement joins TRBV11-2 to TRBJ1-1, with D possibly matching TRBD1 (5 bases). V dropped 5 bases and J dropped 7 bases, with 14 bases sitting between them. Germline CDR1 and CDR2: SGHAT and FQNNGV. The CDR3 contains 13 residues. The CDR3 loop is CASSRGDWGEAFF. The CDR3 DNA follows: TGTGCCAGCAGCCGTGGGGACTGGGGTGAAGCTTTCTTT. The whole variable domain, filled in from reference TRBV11-2 and TRBJ1-1, reads EAGVAQSPRYKIIEKRQSVAFWCNPISGHATLYWYQQILGQGPKLLIQFQNNGVVDDSQLPKDRFSAERLKGVDSTLKIQPAKLEDSAVYLCASSRGDWGEAFFGQGTRLTVV.

V usage is TRBV5-1 and J usage is TRBJ2-6; 10 bases fit TRBD1. Germline CDR1 reads SGHRS; CDR2 reads YFSETQ. The V and J ends lost 3 bases and 3 bases, in that order; junction bases with no gene match: 9. This CDR3 region has 18 residues. Written as DNA, the CDR3 is TGCGCCAGCAGCTCAGGGGCGACAGGGGGCAATGGGGCCAACGTCCTGACTTTC. Protein sequence: CASSSGATGGNGANVLTF.

This sequence joins TRBV6-6 and TRBJ2-5; 10 bases align to TRBD1. Looked up from germline, CDR1 is MNHNY and CDR2 is SVGAGI (reference sequence). The CDR3 has 15 residues. Germline trimming cut 6 bases from V and 4 bases from J; bases unmatched to any gene: 8. In nucleotides, the CDR3 is TGTGCCAGCAGCGTGACAGGGGGCAGGGGAGAGACCCAGTACTTC. Translating it yields CASSVTGGRGETQYF.

A few counts support this clone. This chain connects TRBV5-1 to TRBJ1-1; a weak D match, TRBD1 (6 bases). Germline CDR1 reads SGHRS; CDR2 reads YFSETQ. The V end lost 4 bases, the J end lost 2 bases, and 12 bases lay between the germline ends. This CDR3 region has 14 residues. For the CDR3, the DNA is TGCGCCAGCAGCCAGGACAGAATAAACACTGAAGCTTTCTTT. It encodes CASSQDRINTEAFF.

The chain couples TRBV30 to TRBJ1-4; 9 positions match TRBD1. CDR1 GTSNPN and CDR2 SVGIG come from the germline V gene (reference sequence). V shed 3 bases, J shed 8 bases, and the junction held 7 bases outside the gene matches. The CDR3 sequence is 14 residues long. The DNA of the CDR3 is TGTGCCTGGAGGTTACAGGGGGCCAGGGAAAAACTGTTTTTT. This encodes CAWRLQGAREKLFF.

This sequence joins TRBV19 and TRBJ2-5, with 8 bases lining up with TRBD2. Germline V gene lookup returns CDR1 LNHDA and CDR2 SQIVND (reference sequence). J lost 3 bases, V lost 3 bases, and 12 bases had no gene match. CDR3 size: 17 residues. This CDR3 reads CASSIRGGRLGEETQYF. In DNA, the CDR3 is TGTGCCAGTAGTATTCGCGGGGGGCGGCTTGGGGAAGAGACCCAGTACTTC.

This clone occurred once. The chain couples TRBV29-1 to TRBJ2-3; D is ambiguous. Germline CDR1 reads SQVTM; CDR2 reads ANQGSEA. This CDR3 region has 14 residues. With 6 bases removed from V and 0 bases from J, the gap between germline ends came to 13 bases. The CDR3 DNA is TGCAGCGTCGCACAGACTTTAAGCACAGATACGCAGTATTTT. Residues: CSVAQTLSTDTQYF.

This sequence joins TRBV28 and TRBJ2-3; 14 nucleotides align to TRBD2. Germline V CDR1 and CDR2: MDHEN, SYDVKM. This CDR3 spans 18 amino acids. J lost 4 bases, V lost 6 bases, and 12 bases had no gene match. CDR3 region: CASRGTSGGGVNSDTQYF. The CDR3 DNA is TGTGCCAGCAGAGGGACTAGCGGGGGAGGGGTAAACTCAGATACGCAGTATTTT.

The rearrangement joins TRBV7-3 to TRBJ2-2; D unclear. CDR1 and CDR2 (germline): SGHTA, FQGTGA. V was clipped by 5 bases and J by 7 bases, with 11 bases between them. The CDR3 length is 13 residues. CDR3 in amino acids: CASSTARSGELFF. CDR3 nucleotides: TGTGCCAGCAGCACCGCTAGGAGCGGGGAGCTGTTTTTT.

V and J are TRBV29-1 and TRBJ1-3; a weak D match, TRBD1 (5 bases). V dropped 4 bases and J dropped 2 bases, with 15 bases sitting between them. CDR1 SQVTM and CDR2 ANQGSEA come from the germline V gene. The CDR3 has 15 amino acids. The CDR3 DNA reads TGCAGCGTTGGACTATTCCAGGGTCCTGGAAACACCATATATTTT. Protein sequence: CSVGLFQGPGNTIYF.

The chain combines TRBV9 with TRBJ2-2; D may correspond to TRBD1 or TRBD2 (5 bases each). The CDR3 is 18 residues long. Germline V gives CDR1 SGDLS, CDR2 YYNGEE. The V gene lost 4 bases and the J gene lost 4 bases, with 23 bases spanning the gap. The CDR3 bases are TGTGCCAGCAGCCCAAGAGGGGCTTTCCTAAGTAGCACCGGGGAGCTGTTTTTT. This sequence encodes CASSPRGAFLSSTGELFF.

V gene TRBV5-6 combines with J gene TRBJ1-1, with 11 bases matching TRBD1. Germline lookup yields CDR1 SGHDT and CDR2 YYEEEE. The CDR3 contains 15 residues. The V segment lost 5 bases and the J segment 8 bases; nucleotides outside the gene matches: 11. CDR3 amino acids: CASRRTGGPLSEAFF. The CDR3 DNA sequence: TGTGCCAGCAGACGGACAGGGGGCCCACTTTCAGAAGCTTTCTTT.

The chain employs TRBV7-8 and TRBJ2-1; D not certain. The CDR3 runs to 14 residues. The ends were cut back, 3 bases at V and 3 bases at J, with 9 bases in the middle. Germline V gene lookup returns CDR1 SGHVS and CDR2 FQNEAQ. Here the CDR3 DNA reads TGTGCCAGCAGCTTCGACTTCGTCTACAATGAGCAGTTCTTC. This sequence encodes CASSFDFVYNEQFF.

The genes are TRBV28 and TRBJ2-4, with 11 bases matching TRBD1. The CDR3 extends over 15 amino acids. Trimming cost V 4 bases and J 3 bases; bases outside gene matches: 2. Germline CDR1 is MDHEN and CDR2 is SYDVKM. CDR3 region: CASSSGQGDKNIQYF. CDR3 nucleotides: TGTGCCAGCAGTTCGGGACAGGGGGACAAAAACATTCAGTACTTC.

The chain uses TRBV30 and TRBJ2-2; 13 bases fit TRBD2. The V gene's germline CDR1 is GTSNPN and CDR2 SVGIG (reference sequence). The CDR3 is made up of 20 amino acids. J lost 0 bases, V lost 3 bases, and 13 bases had no gene match. CDR3 nucleotides: TGTGCCTGGAGACGACCCAGGTGGACTAGCGGGAGTCCGAACACCGGGGAGCTGTTTTTT. Translating gives CAWRRPRWTSGSPNTGELFF.

The V and J genes are TRBV7-9 and TRBJ1-1, with D tentatively TRBD1 (5 bases). Germline CDR1 and CDR2: SEHNR and FQNEAQ (reference sequence). Trimming shortened V by 2 bases and J by 3 bases, and 7 bases separated the two germline ends. This CDR3 has 13 amino acids. In nucleotides, the CDR3 is TGTGCCAGCAGCTTATGGGGGGACACTGAAGCTTTCTTT. Protein product: CASSLWGDTEAFF.

DNA of the CDR3: TGCGCCAGCAGCCCCCTCCTCACCTACGAGCAGTACTTC. It yields the protein CASSPLLTYEQYF. The chain has TRBV5-1 and TRBJ2-7; D gene uncertain. CDR3 size: 13 residues. CDR1 and CDR2 (germline): SGHRS, YFSETQ. Trimming took 4 bases from V and 2 from J, leaving 10 bases between them.

As for this clone: This specimen includes other DNA sequences encoding the same CDR3. The chain is built from TRBV9 and TRBJ2-1; 7 nucleotides align to TRBD1. Germline V gene data show CDR1 as SGDLS and CDR2 as YYNGEE. This CDR3 is 15 amino acids long. The junction had 1 base not matched to a gene; V was cut back by 0 bases and J by 1 base. CDR3 bases: TGTGCCAGCAGCGTAGCACAGGGGTCCTACAATGAGCAGTTCTTC. Amino acid sequence: CASSVAQGSYNEQFF.

The chain has TRBV28 and TRBJ1-1; 7 nucleotides match TRBD1. V lost 6 bases and J lost 6; bases outside the gene matches: 10. The CDR3 totals 14 residues. Germline-derived CDR1 and CDR2 are MDHEN and SYDVKM. The CDR3 loop is CASSAAGGSPEAFF. The CDR3 DNA sequence: TGTGCCAGCAGCGCCGCAGGGGGTTCGCCTGAAGCTTTCTTT.

This clone was observed a single time. V usage is TRBV28 and J usage is TRBJ1-2; D is unresolved. Per germline, CDR1 MDHEN and CDR2 SYDVKM. This CDR3 contains 12 residues. Trimming pared 6 bases from V and 6 bases from J, leaving 11 bases between. CDR3 protein: CASSRPANGYTF. The DNA for the CDR3 is TGTGCCAGCAGCCGACCAGCGAATGGCTACACCTTC.

A word on this clone: The sample contains more than one DNA sequence encoding this CDR3. The chain links TRBV2 to TRBJ2-7; D not resolved. V was clipped by 6 bases and J by 0 bases, with 6 bases between them. The CDR3 spans 12 residues. Germline V gives CDR1 SNHLY, CDR2 FYNNEI. The CDR3 coding sequence is TGTGCCAGCAGCGAAAGCTCCTACGAGCAGTACTTC. Translated, it gives CASSESSYEQYF. Using reference TRBV2 and TRBJ2-7 for the parts outside the CDR3, the full variable domain is EPEVTQTPSHQVTQMGQEVILRCVPISNHLYFYWYRQILGQKVEFLVSFYNNEISEKSEIFDDQFSVERPDGSNFTLKIRSTKLEDSAMYFCASSESSYEQYFGPGTRLTVT.

The chain has TRBV28 and TRBJ2-7; 10 bases align to TRBD1. Germline trimming cut 3 bases from V and 5 bases from J; bases unmatched to any gene: 1. The CDR3 totals 13 residues. CDR1 is MDHEN, CDR2 SYDVKM, per germline. CDR3 sequence reads: CASSFGTGDEQYF. For the CDR3, the DNA is TGTGCCAGCAGTTTCGGGACAGGGGACGAGCAGTACTTC.

The chain is built from TRBV7-9 and TRBJ1-6; D uncertain. CDR1 and CDR2 (germline): SEHNR, FQNEAQ (reference sequence). Trimming took off 4 bases at V and 7 bases at J, with 5 bases between the two ends. The CDR3 totals 12 residues. CDR3 residues: CASSYGNSPLHF. The DNA for the CDR3 is TGTGCCAGCAGCTACGGGAATTCACCCCTCCACTTT.